Listed below are T cell receptor beta chains from one sample, sequenced in a study of blood T cells in healthy people across ages. TCRdb redid the calling of the 5' RACE reads with MiXCR, one entry per CDR3 protein. The data contain hundreds of thousands of distinct CDR3 sequences, 25% of them seen just once; the ten biggest clones take up just under 9.5%. This sample was also put to use in a study of T cells of mothers and their children.

The sample was blood. The source of these receptors is a boy younger than 18 in good health. CDR3s include the opening cysteine and the closing phenylalanine or tryptophan. The D gene is left open where the match is weak. Clone size appears in some rows only: once, few, many, or a class for an expanded clone.

V gene	clone size	J gene	CDR3 length	D gene	CDR3 protein	CDR3 DNA
TRBV27	-	TRBJ2-1	15	-	CASSWGVSSYNEQFF	TGTGCCAGCAGTTGGGGGGTTAGCTCCTACAATGAGCAGTTCTTC
TRBV2	-	TRBJ1-2	12	-	CASSSSLSGYTF	TGTGCCAGCAGTTCCTCCCTGTCGGGCTACACCTTC
TRBV15	-	TRBJ2-3	16	TRBD2	CATSRDRGLAGNTQYF	TGTGCCACCAGCAGAGATCGTGGGCTAGCGGGGAATACGCAGTATTTT
TRBV20-1	-	TRBJ2-1	15	TRBD2	CSARTSGRFYNEQFF	TGCAGTGCTCGGACTAGCGGGAGGTTCTACAATGAGCAGTTCTTC
TRBV9	-	TRBJ1-2	16	-	CASSVASSRANYGYTF	TGTGCCAGCAGCGTGGCAAGTAGCCGAGCTAACTATGGCTACACCTTC
TRBV20-1	few	TRBJ1-6	16	-	CSAREAGFSYNSPLHF	TGCAGTGCTAGAGAAGCCGGATTTTCCTATAATTCACCCCTCCACTTT
TRBV2	-	TRBJ2-1	15	TRBD2	CASSDRTSGNNEQFF	TGTGCCAGCAGTGACAGGACTAGCGGGAACAATGAGCAGTTCTTC
TRBV18	few	TRBJ2-5	14	-	CASSPLGAQETQYF	TGTGCCAGCTCACCACTGGGGGCCCAAGAGACCCAGTACTTC
TRBV7-2	few	TRBJ2-5	14	TRBD2	CASSFQAGGETQYF	TGTGCCAGCAGCTTTCAAGCGGGGGGAGAGACCCAGTACTTC
TRBV20-1	few	TRBJ2-3	12	-	CSARRMGDTQYF	TGCAGTGCTAGGAGGATGGGGGATACGCAGTATTTT
TRBV20-1	-	TRBJ1-2	13	TRBD1	CSASGTGIYGYTF	TGCAGTGCTAGTGGGACAGGAATCTATGGCTACACCTTC
TRBV6-5	-	TRBJ2-1	15	-	CASSYSRAGKPPQFF	TGTGCCAGCAGTTACAGTCGGGCGGGAAAACCCCCCCAGTTCTTC
TRBV7-8	-	TRBJ2-7	16	TRBD2	CASRGSSGEYSYEQYF	TGTGCCAGCAGGGGCTCTAGCGGGGAGTACTCCTACGAGCAGTACTTC
TRBV4-2	few	TRBJ2-1	12	-	CASSQPQGEQFF	TGTGCCAGCAGCCAACCGCAGGGTGAGCAGTTCTTC
TRBV7-6	-	TRBJ2-1	15	TRBD2	CASSRTSEPYNEQFF	TGTGCCAGCAGCCGAACTAGCGAGCCCTACAATGAGCAGTTCTTC